Shown below are 27 T cell receptor beta chains from a single sample sequenced in a study of T cell repertoires in cytomegalovirus infection. TCRdb reprocessed the reads with MiXCR, giving one entry per CDR3 protein. This table holds hundreds of thousands of distinct CDR3 sequences, roughly 42% found once. The antigens for these receptors are not known. This material consisted of cultured PBMCs, taken from culture after CMV antigen stimulation. Receptor source: a human donor in good health (CMV status not recorded). Some clones in this sample may be carry-over from other donors' samples.

This clonotype was recorded a few times. V gene TRBV11-2 combines with J gene TRBJ1-5; no definite D call. Between the trimmed V and J ends, which lost 0 bases and 9 bases, there was a span of 9 bases. CDR3 length equals 13 residues. Per germline, CDR1 SGHAT and CDR2 FQNNGV. The CDR3 DNA reads as TGTGCCAGCAGCTTAGATAGGGCCTCGCCCCAGCATTTT. Residues: CASSLDRASPQHF.

The V gene is TRBV7-8, the J gene TRBJ2-2, with D possibly called TRBD1 or TRBD2 (5 bases each). Between the trimmed V and J ends, which lost 4 bases and 2 bases, there was a span of 14 bases. The CDR3 loop spans 16 amino acids. Germline CDR1 is SGHVS and CDR2 is FQNEAQ. CDR3 nucleotides: TGTGCCAGCAGCTCCCGACCCGGGACCAACACCGGGGAGCTGTTTTTT. This codes for CASSSRPGTNTGELFF.

This clonotype was found a few times. The V and J genes are TRBV7-2 and TRBJ2-7; a weak D match, TRBD1 (6 bases). V lost 2 bases to trimming and J lost 5 bases, with 19 bases between them. Germline CDR1 and CDR2: SGHTA and FQGNSA. The CDR3 runs 16 residues. CDR3 sequence: CASSLFRAGEGDEQYF. The CDR3 DNA follows: TGTGCCAGCAGCTTATTCCGGGCAGGGGAAGGTGACGAGCAGTACTTC.

This clonotype was seen repeatedly, ten times or more. The rearrangement uses TRBV7-2 and TRBJ1-2; D gene uncertain. V lost 1 base, J lost 5 bases, and 14 bases lay in between. Germline loops: CDR1 SGHTA, CDR2 FQGNSA. The CDR3 loop spans 15 amino acids. CDR3 sequence reads: CASSLGPGIGYGYTF. CDR3 DNA: TGTGCCAGCAGCTTAGGTCCGGGGATTGGGTATGGCTACACCTTC.

This clonotype turned up a few times. The chain joins TRBV20-1 to TRBJ1-5, with a weak D call TRBD1 (5 bases). The CDR3 runs 15 residues. Germline V gene data show CDR1 as DFQATT and CDR2 as SNEGSKA (reference sequence). Trimming shortened V by 6 bases and J by 3 bases, and 18 bases separated the two germline ends. The CDR3 nucleotides read TGCAGTGCCCTACCGGGGCCCGGGAACAATCAGCCCCAGCATTTT. This codes for CSALPGPGNNQPQHF.

The gene calls are TRBV7-2 and TRBJ1-6; TRBD1 aligns across 8 bases. The CDR3 has 16 amino acids. Losses at the gene ends were 5 bases for V and 11 bases for J; bases not matched to a gene: 14. CDR1 SGHTA and CDR2 FQGNSA come from the germline V gene. As DNA, the CDR3 is TGTGCCAGCAGCACCAACACAGGGACAGGAGGTCCACCCCTCCACTTT. This sequence encodes CASSTNTGTGGPPLHF.

This clonotype turned up a few times. This sequence joins TRBV20-1 and TRBJ2-1, with 8 bases matching TRBD2. The germline V gene has CDR1 DFQATT and CDR2 SNEGSKA (reference sequence). The CDR3 loop spans 14 amino acids. J was trimmed by 0 bases and V by 5 bases; bases with no gene match: 3. The CDR3 here is CSASGGYSYNEQFF. The CDR3 region has the DNA TGCAGTGCTTCGGGGGGGTACTCCTACAATGAGCAGTTCTTC.

The chain recombines TRBV4-1 with TRBJ1-5; D is undetermined. The germline V gene encodes CDR1 MGHRA and CDR2 YSYEKL. Trimming shortened V by 3 bases and J by 6 bases, and 15 bases separated the two germline ends. This CDR3 contains 15 residues. The DNA of the CDR3 is TGCGCCAGCAGCCACCTAGGGCGCGAGCGTCAGCCCCAGCATTTT. It encodes CASSHLGRERQPQHF.

The table lists this clonotype with a few counts. The rearrangement joins TRBV12-3 or TRBV12-4 to TRBJ1-2; tentatively, D is TRBD1 (6 bases). The V end was cut by 5 bases, the J end by 6 bases, with 13 bases between. The CDR3 runs 13 residues. The CDR3 region is CASSPQYRDGYTF. The CDR3 bases are TGTGCCAGCAGTCCACAATACAGGGATGGCTACACCTTC.

The chain joins TRBV20-1 to TRBJ1-2; D possibly corresponds to TRBD1 (5 bases). V was cut by 6 bases and J by 6 bases, with 23 bases left in between. The CDR3 is 15 amino acids. CDR1 and CDR2 (germline): DFQATT, SNEGSKA (reference sequence). Here the CDR3 reads CSAKSQPGDRDGYTF. CDR3 DNA: TGCAGTGCCAAAAGCCAACCTGGGGACCGTGATGGCTACACCTTC.

The chain employs TRBV6-5 and TRBJ1-1; perhaps TRBD1 as D (6 bases). Germline V gene data show CDR1 as MNHEY and CDR2 as SVGAGI. The V and J ends lost 8 bases and 4 bases respectively, with 17 bases between them. The CDR3 length is 14 residues. The CDR3 loop is CASRLGTLGTEAFF. CDR3 sequence (DNA): TGTGCCAGCCGCCTCGGGACATTGGGCACTGAAGCTTTCTTT.

V usage is TRBV20-1 and J usage is TRBJ2-5; D possibly corresponds to TRBD2 (5 bases). CDR3 size: 15 residues. The germline gives CDR1 DFQATT, CDR2 SNEGSKA (reference sequence). V gave up 1 base and J gave up 1 base, with 13 bases separating them. The CDR3 DNA is TGCAGTGCTAGAGGCGGGTTCGGCGGCCAAGAGACCCAGTACTTC. The encoded protein is CSARGGFGGQETQYF.

This clonotype was seen more than once but under ten times. The V and J genes are TRBV7-2 and TRBJ1-5, with a weak D call TRBD1 (6 bases). CDR3 size: 14 residues. Trimming pared 3 bases from V and 11 bases from J, leaving 17 bases between. The germline V gene encodes CDR1 SGHTA and CDR2 FQGNSA. CDR3 loop: CASSFSTAGGAQHF. CDR3 sequence (DNA): TGTGCCAGCAGCTTCTCCACGGCTGGGGGCGCCCAGCATTTT.

The sample holds a few counts of this clonotype. The J gene is TRBJ2-7, the V gene TRBV7-9; D call uncertain. CDR1 is SEHNR, CDR2 FQNEAQ, per germline (reference sequence). With 0 bases removed from V and 4 bases from J, the gap between germline ends came to 10 bases. The CDR3 contains 14 residues. CDR3 in DNA: TGTGCCAGCAGCTTAGCGGTCAGACCTTACGAGCAGTACTTC. Amino acids: CASSLAVRPYEQYF.

This clonotype was recorded a few times. The chain employs TRBV18 and TRBJ2-3, with D tentatively TRBD1 or TRBD2 (6 bases each). The CDR3 length is 16 residues. V was clipped by 4 bases and J by 6 bases, with 20 bases between them. The germline V gene encodes CDR1 KGHSH and CDR2 LQKENI. The CDR3 nucleotides read TGTGCCAGCTCACGGGGGCCCTGGGGGGCCGAGGATACGCAGTATTTT. It is translated as CASSRGPWGAEDTQYF.

The chain couples TRBV28 to TRBJ2-7, with 10 bases fitting TRBD1. Germline CDR1 MDHEN, CDR2 SYDVKM. V lost 7 bases and J lost 6; bases outside the gene matches: 12. This CDR3 region has 15 residues. The CDR3 DNA is TGTGCCAGCACCGTAACTGGGACAGGGGCTCTCGAGCAGTACTTC. As protein: CASTVTGTGALEQYF.

CDR3 amino acids: CASSLAWLLGNEQFF. As DNA, the CDR3 is TGTGCCAGTAGTCTAGCCTGGCTTCTCGGCAATGAGCAGTTCTTC. V usage is TRBV19 and J usage is TRBJ2-1; D is perhaps TRBD2 (5 bases). Germline CDR1 and CDR2: LNHDA and SQIVND (reference sequence). This CDR3 is built from 15 residues. V gave up 5 bases and J gave up 6 bases, with 17 bases separating them.

This clonotype was observed a handful of times. The chain recombines TRBV4-1 with TRBJ2-2; D tentatively fits TRBD1 or TRBD2 (5 bases each). V was pared by 3 bases and J by 6 bases, with 26 bases between. Per the germline V gene, CDR1 is MGHRA and CDR2 is YSYEKL. The CDR3 contains 19 residues. The CDR3 region is CASSQLRRTAGAPSGELFF. DNA for the CDR3: TGCGCCAGCAGCCAGCTCCGACGTACCGCCGGGGCTCCATCCGGGGAGCTGTTTTTT.

The rearrangement uses TRBV7-2 and TRBJ2-2; D not resolved. The ends were cut back, 5 bases at V and 6 bases at J, with 16 bases in the middle. Germline lookup yields CDR1 SGHTA and CDR2 FQGNSA. CDR3 size: 15 residues. Here the CDR3 DNA reads TGTGCCAGCAGCGACCGAACGGGTTGGGCCGGGGAGCTGTTTTTT. Translated: CASSDRTGWAGELFF.

There are a few counts of this clonotype. J is TRBJ1-5 and V is TRBV7-2; the D gene is possibly TRBD1 (5 bases). The CDR3 runs 14 residues. Germline V CDR1 and CDR2: SGHTA, FQGNSA. V shed 6 bases and J shed 7 bases, with 16 bases lying between them. The CDR3: CASSFLGTRQPQHF. The DNA of the CDR3 is TGTGCCAGCAGTTTCCTTGGGACGAGACAGCCCCAGCATTTT.

In its sample, this clonotype was seen a few times. The rearrangement joins TRBV30 to TRBJ1-5, with 7 bases that match TRBD1. CDR1 is GTSNPN, CDR2 SVGIG, per germline (reference sequence). The V and J ends lost 2 bases and 7 bases, in that order; junction bases with no gene match: 5. The CDR3 is 13 amino acids. Written as DNA, the CDR3 is TGTGCCTGGAGTCCTGACAGGGACCAGCCCCAGCATTTT. Its protein product is CAWSPDRDQPQHF.

In DNA, the CDR3 is TGTGCCAGCAGCGAGATCCCCCCAGGGGTTTTCTTT. Its translation: CASSEIPPGVFF. This chain joins TRBV7-9 and TRBJ1-1; D possibly corresponds to TRBD1 (6 bases). V was shortened by 5 bases and J by 13 bases, with 17 bases between the two germline ends. CDR1 SEHNR and CDR2 FQNEAQ come from the germline V gene (reference sequence). The CDR3 covers 12 residues.

This clonotype was observed a few times. The V and J genes are TRBV7-2 and TRBJ2-7, with 10 bases identical to TRBD2. This CDR3 region has 13 residues. The J segment lost 3 bases and the V segment lost 8 bases, leaving 4 bases of the junction unmatched. Germline CDR1 is SGHTA and CDR2 is FQGNSA. The CDR3 DNA follows: TGTGCCAGCTCCGAGCGGGAGGGCTACGAGCAGTACTTC. Protein product: CASSEREGYEQYF.

DNA of the CDR3: TGTGCCAGCAGTGAAGTTAGCGGAGGAGGGGGGCTCGAGACCCAGTACTTC. Translating it yields CASSEVSGGGGLETQYF. The genes are TRBV6-1 and TRBJ2-5; D is possibly TRBD1 or TRBD2 (6 bases each). V was trimmed by 1 base and J by 5 bases, leaving 20 bases between them. Germline CDR1 is MNHNS and CDR2 is SASEGT. The CDR3 covers 17 residues.

This chain connects TRBV15 to TRBJ2-7; a weak D match, TRBD2 (6 bases). The CDR3 contains 16 residues. Per the germline V gene, CDR1 is LNHNV and CDR2 is YYDKDF (reference sequence). Trimming removed 1 base from V and 5 bases from J, with 18 bases in between. The CDR3, as DNA: TGTGCCACCAGCAGAGGGGGGAGACTAGAGACCCACGAGCAGTACTTC. Translated, it gives CATSRGGRLETHEQYF. Complete variable domain (other parts from reference TRBV15 and TRBJ2-7): DAMVIQNPRYQVTQFGKPVTLSCSQTLNHNVMYWYQQKSSQAPKLLFHYYDKDFNNEADTPDNFQSRRPNTSFCFLDIRSPGLGDTAMYLCATSRGGRLETHEQYFGPGTRLTVT.

This chain links TRBV29-1 with TRBJ1-5, with D possibly matching TRBD1 (5 bases). This CDR3 has 18 amino acids. The germline V gene has CDR1 SQVTM and CDR2 ANQGSEA. V lost 0 bases to trimming and J lost 0 bases, with 18 bases between them. The DNA of the CDR3 is TGCAGCGTTGAAGACCTCGGACACCGAATTTATAGCAATCAGCCCCAGCATTTT. Encoded protein: CSVEDLGHRIYSNQPQHF.

This clonotype was picked up a small number of times. The rearrangement joins TRBV12-3 or TRBV12-4 to TRBJ2-6; 7 bases are a match to TRBD1. This CDR3 comprises 15 residues. After removal of 6 bases from V and 3 bases from J, the junction contained 5 bases not matched to a gene. This chain's CDR3 is CASSPGGRGANVLTF. CDR3 nucleotides: TGTGCCAGCAGCCCAGGGGGTCGTGGGGCCAACGTCCTGACTTTC.